In this sample, the clone carrying this TCR beta chain turned up a few times. As yet, its antigen is unknown. The data derive from a study of Ad26.COV2.S vaccination and SARS-CoV-2 variants. Broader study findings: Vaccine recipients had higher spike-specific TCR breadth than placebo recipients. Estimates derived from TCR breadth and depth analyses may have underestimated total T cell responses.

The CDR3 covers 16 residues. V gave up 4 bases and J gave up 1 base; unmatched junction bases: 8. Germline V gene lookup returns CDR1 MNHEY and CDR2 SVGAGI. Treatment denoted: around 19 received Ad26.COV2.S at low or high dose, single or two shots; about 5 received placebo; per-sample allocation not given. Day 63 after the first injection of vaccine or placebo was the sampling time. Clones were sequenced by immunoSEQ multiplex PCR, and TCRdb holds only the in-frame ones, with some missing. The data contain approximately 360,000 clones, about four fifths of them singletons. Sequencing was performed on peripheral blood, taken in a trial of Ad26.COV2.S vaccine versus placebo. This clonotype was obtained from a person between 18 and 65 years old who received the Ad26.COV2.S COVID-19 vaccine or a placebo. The chain carries TRBV6-5 and TRBJ2-7; 9 bases agree with TRBD1. CDR3 residues: CASSWGWTGDSYEQYF. The CDR3 nucleotides are TGTGCCAGCAGTTGGGGGTGGACAGGGGATTCCTACGAGCAGTACTTC.